These 22 T cell receptor beta chains were all obtained from the same sample, sequenced in a study of a mutant IDH1 vaccine in newly diagnosed glioma. Generated by immunoSEQ multiplex PCR, the TCRdb table keeps only in-frame clones and is missing some. This sample has 20,000 to 25,000 clones, with less than 80% found just once. No antigen has been assigned to these receptors. Documented time point: week 11, during vaccination. One vaccine dose held 300 ug of mutant IDH1 20-mer peptide and came with topical imiquimod. The specimen was PBMCs, collected from a glioma patient whose treatment included an IDH1 peptide vaccine. Receptors originate from a man between 40 and 49 years old with glioma.

The V and J genes are TRBV6-5 and TRBJ1-1, with no clear D. CDR1 MNHEY and CDR2 SVGAGI come from the germline V gene. The CDR3 spans 16 residues. Deletions cut 0 bases from V and 8 bases from J, with 19 bases between. The CDR3 DNA sequence: TGTGCCAGCAGTTACTCGGGGAGTTCTGAGCGGATAGAAGCTTTCTTT. Its protein product is CASSYSGSSERIEAFF.

The chain has TRBV7-6 and TRBJ2-1; no definite D call. Germline V gene data show CDR1 as SGHVS and CDR2 as FNYEAQ. The length of the CDR3 is 14 residues. The V end lost 0 bases, the J end lost 9 bases, and 12 bases lay between the germline ends. CDR3 sequence reads: CASSLAHKLGEQFF. Here the CDR3 DNA reads TGTGCCAGCAGCTTAGCTCACAAGCTGGGTGAGCAGTTCTTC.

The chain recombines TRBV11-3 with TRBJ2-3; D is unclear. With 1 base removed from V and 2 bases from J, the gap between germline ends came to 10 bases. In germline, CDR1 is SGHNT, CDR2 YENEEA. This CDR3 region has 15 residues. CDR3 DNA: TGTGCCAGCAGCTTAGGCGAGTACCCCACAGATACGCAGTATTTT. It specifies CASSLGEYPTDTQYF. Complete variable domain (other parts from reference TRBV11-3 and TRBJ2-3): EAGVVQSPRYKIIEKKQPVAFWCNPISGHNTLYWYLQNLGQGPELLIRYENEEAVDDSQLPKDRFSAERLKGVDSTLKIQPAELGDSAVYLCASSLGEYPTDTQYFGPGTRLTVL.

The chain has TRBV18 and TRBJ1-1; D unclear. Germline lookup yields CDR1 KGHSH and CDR2 LQKENI. The germline V and J ends were trimmed by 2 bases and 7 bases, with 11 bases remaining between them. The CDR3 runs to 13 residues. Here the CDR3 DNA reads TGTGCCAGCTCACCAGGGCCTAGGAGTGAAGCTTTCTTT. Amino acids: CASSPGPRSEAFF.

The rearrangement uses TRBV5-6 and TRBJ2-1; D is undetermined. V lost 3 bases to trimming and J lost 6 bases, with 4 bases between them. The length of the CDR3 is 11 residues. Germline lookup yields CDR1 SGHDT and CDR2 YYEEEE. The CDR3 reads CASSWGNEQFF. CDR3 in DNA: TGTGCCAGCAGCTGGGGCAATGAGCAGTTCTTC.

The chain couples TRBV19 to TRBJ2-1, with 7 bases that match TRBD2. The CDR3 runs to 14 residues. CDR1 and CDR2 from the germline V gene are LNHDA and SQIVND (reference sequence). The V and J ends lost 5 bases and 4 bases, in that order; junction bases with no gene match: 5. In nucleotides, the CDR3 is TGTGCCAGTAGTCCTGCGGGAGTTTACAATGAGCAGTTCTTC. It is translated as CASSPAGVYNEQFF. Combining the CDR3 with reference TRBV19 and TRBJ2-1 gives the whole variable domain DGGITQSPKYLFRKEGQNVTLSCEQNLNHDAMYWYRQDPGQGLRLIYYSQIVNDFQKGDIAEGYSVSREKKESFPLTVTSAQKNPTAFYLCASSPAGVYNEQFFGPGTRLTVL.

This chain joins TRBV19 and TRBJ1-2; D perhaps matches TRBD1 (6 bases). CDR1 is LNHDA, CDR2 SQIVND, per germline (reference sequence). The germline V and J ends were trimmed by 4 bases and 5 bases, with 14 bases remaining between them. This CDR3 is built from 14 residues. CDR3 nucleotides: TGTGCCAGTAGTAACGGACAGAGCCTTTATGGCTACACCTTC. Translation: CASSNGQSLYGYTF.

This clone was counted between two and nine times. The chain uses TRBV16 and TRBJ2-2; TRBD2 agrees at 13 bases. The CDR3 runs 14 residues. The V gene's germline CDR1 is KGHSY and CDR2 FQNENV. V lost 5 bases to trimming and J lost 9 bases; unmatched junction nucleotides: 3. The CDR3 is CASSGTSGTRELFF. CDR3 DNA sequence: TGTGCCAGCAGCGGGACTAGCGGGACTCGGGAGCTGTTTTTT. The variable domain in full, with the rest retrieved from reference TRBV16 and TRBJ2-2, is GEEVAQTPKHLVRGEGQKAKLYCAPIKGHSYVFWYQQVLKNEFKFLISFQNENVFDETGMPKERFSAKCLPNSPCSLEIQATKLEDSAVYFCASSGTSGTRELFFGEGSRLTVL.

This chain links TRBV14 with TRBJ2-2; 8 positions agree with TRBD2. V lost 11 bases, J lost 4 bases, and 6 bases stayed unmatched. This CDR3 is built from 13 residues. Germline CDR1 is SGHDN and CDR2 is FVKESK. CDR3 nucleotide sequence: TGTGCCTCCAAGCGGGAGCCCACCGGGGAGCTGTTTTTT. This translates into CASKREPTGELFF. Based on the CDR3 plus reference TRBV14 and TRBJ2-2, the full variable domain is EAGVTQFPSHSVIEKGQTVTLRCDPISGHDNLYWYRRVMGKEIKFLLHFVKESKQDESGMPNNRFLAERTGGTYSTLKVQPAELEDSGVYFCASKREPTGELFFGEGSRLTVL.

The genes are TRBV5-6 and TRBJ2-1; D is uncertain. CDR1 SGHDT and CDR2 YYEEEE come from the germline V gene. There are 13 residues in the CDR3. V lost 0 bases and J 2 bases, leaving 3 bases between the germline ends. DNA for the CDR3: TGTGCCAGCAGCTTGGGAACCTACAATGAGCAGTTCTTC. Its protein is CASSLGTYNEQFF.

The chain uses TRBV7-2 and TRBJ1-5; TRBD1 is a possible D gene (5 bases). There are 16 residues in the CDR3. Trimming removed 0 bases from V and 4 bases from J, with 13 bases in between. Germline-derived CDR1 and CDR2 are SGHTA and FQGNSA. The CDR3 loop reads CASSLAGGGTNQPQHF. The CDR3 DNA is TGTGCCAGCAGCTTAGCCGGCGGTGGGACGAATCAGCCCCAGCATTTT.

There are a few counts of this clone. V and J are TRBV11-2 and TRBJ2-7; D possibly uses TRBD1 or TRBD2 (6 bases each). The CDR3 is 16 amino acids. Trimming took off 3 bases at V and 4 bases at J, with 19 bases between the two ends. Looked up from germline, CDR1 is SGHAT and CDR2 is FQNNGV. CDR3 DNA: TGTGCCAGCAGCTTGGGGGGCTGGCGTATTGGTTACGAGCAGTACTTC. It is translated as CASSLGGWRIGYEQYF.

The chain links TRBV7-2 to TRBJ1-1; no clear D. CDR1 is SGHTA and CDR2 is FQGNSA in the germline V gene. The V and J ends lost 0 bases and 1 base respectively, with 6 bases between them. The CDR3 sequence is 14 residues long. CDR3 coding DNA: TGTGCCAGCAGCTTAGCGGGCAGGAACACTGAAGCTTTCTTT. This translates into CASSLAGRNTEAFF.

The chain links TRBV7-2 to TRBJ2-7; D may correspond to TRBD1 or TRBD2 (6 bases each). Germline V CDR1 and CDR2: SGHTA, FQGNSA. This CDR3 region has 16 residues. CDR3 sequence (DNA): TGTGCCAGCAGATTAGGAGGGGGTGTGGTTCCCTACGAGCAGTACGTC. It translates to CASRLGGGVVPYEQYV.

In its sample, this clone was seen a few times. The rearrangement uses TRBV6-1 and TRBJ1-1, with D uncertain. CDR1 and CDR2 (germline): MNHNS, SASEGT. The CDR3 is made up of 15 amino acids. V lost 2 bases and J 6 bases, leaving 16 bases between the germline ends. The DNA of the CDR3 is TGTGCCAGCAGTGAATATGTGAAGGGTGCGGCTGAAGCTTTCTTT. Translating it yields CASSEYVKGAAEAFF.

This rearrangement joins TRBV18 to TRBJ2-3; D ambiguous. The CDR3 is made up of 13 amino acids. V lost 2 bases to trimming and J lost 0 bases, with 3 bases between them. Germline V gives CDR1 KGHSH, CDR2 LQKENI. The CDR3 spells CASSPLSTDTQYF. CDR3 nucleotides: TGTGCCAGCTCACCATTAAGCACAGATACGCAGTATTTT.

The chain is built from TRBV9 and TRBJ2-2; D might be TRBD2 (6 bases). There are 16 residues in the CDR3. Trimming pared 5 bases from V and 2 bases from J, leaving 16 bases between. Germline V gene sequence: CDR1 SGDLS, CDR2 YYNGEE. CDR3 sequence: CASSIMGGSNTGELFF. Here the CDR3 DNA reads TGTGCCAGCAGTATAATGGGGGGAAGCAACACCGGGGAGCTGTTTTTT.

This chain links TRBV7-2 with TRBJ1-1; 7 bases agree with TRBD1. Germline V gene sequence: CDR1 SGHTA, CDR2 FQGNSA. J lost 7 bases, V lost 1 base, and 6 bases had no gene match. CDR3 size: 14 residues. As DNA, the CDR3 is TGTGCCAGCAGCTTAGAAGGGGGCATGGATGAAGCTTTCTTT. It translates to CASSLEGGMDEAFF.

This chain links TRBV2 with TRBJ2-3, with TRBD2 identical over 7 bases. Germline V CDR1 and CDR2: SNHLY, FYNNEI. Unmatched junction bases numbered 14, after V lost 5 bases and J lost 0 bases. CDR3 length equals 18 residues. Written as DNA, the CDR3 is TGTGCCAGCAGTTGGCTAGCGGAGACGCCAATTAGCACAGATACGCAGTATTTT. Protein product: CASSWLAETPISTDTQYF.

The chain joins TRBV6-4 to TRBJ2-7; TRBD2 matches at 8 bases. This CDR3 has 16 amino acids. The junction had 17 bases not matched to a gene; V was cut back by 6 bases and J by 7 bases. CDR1 MRHNA and CDR2 SNTAGT come from the germline V gene. Here the CDR3 DNA reads TGTGCCAGCAGGGAACACCTCAAGCGGGAGAGTCTTGAGCAGTACTTC. Protein product: CASREHLKRESLEQYF.

The gene calls are TRBV29-1 and TRBJ2-7; 9 bases map to TRBD1. Germline V gene data show CDR1 as SQVTM and CDR2 as ANQGSEA. The ends lost 6 bases at V and 6 bases at J; junction bases unmatched: 9. This CDR3 contains 13 residues. CDR3 in amino acids: CSVEQGARGEQYF. DNA of the CDR3: TGCAGCGTAGAACAGGGGGCGAGGGGCGAGCAGTACTTC.

This chain links TRBV10-2 with TRBJ2-5; D not certain. This CDR3 region has 13 residues. Germline V CDR1 and CDR2: WSHSY, SAAADI. V shed 1 base and J shed 5 bases, with 8 bases lying between them. CDR3 loop: CASSEFRRETQYF. The DNA for the CDR3 is TGCGCCAGCAGTGAGTTCCGACGGGAGACCCAGTACTTC.